This T cell receptor (beta chain) stems from a study of vaccination and CD4 T cells after COVID-19. On the study more broadly: A median of approximately 96 days (range 35 to 161) separated diagnosis from post-COVID sampling.

This CDR3 has 14 residues. The germline V and J ends were trimmed by 4 bases and 1 base, with 11 bases remaining between them. Per germline, CDR1 SGHRS and CDR2 YFSETQ. Sequencing of DNA taken from cultured CD4+ T cells relied on the Oncomine TCR Beta short-read assay. Each CDR3 protein is one row after TCRdb ran MiXCR on the PCR reads. The table shows roughly 15,000 distinct CDR3 sequences, with roughly 41% occurring only once. Treatment: approximately nine-day PBMC culture with coronavirus spike peptide pools or control peptides (ViraFEST assay). The culture of about 2 million PBMCs per well included 8 to 10 IU/ml IL-2 and 8.5 to 10 ug/ml peptide pools. In the case of this clonotype: Its antigen remains unidentified.

The rearrangement uses TRBV5-1 and TRBJ2-5; TRBD1 or TRBD2 may be the D gene (6 bases each). Sequenced here: CD4+ T cells from blood, cultured in vitro, sampled before SARS-CoV-2 vaccination. The TCR comes from a human donor who received a COVID-19 vaccine. The CDR3, as DNA: TGCGCCAGCAGCCTCGGGGGCCTCCAAGAGACCCAGTACTTC. Protein: CASSLGGLQETQYF.